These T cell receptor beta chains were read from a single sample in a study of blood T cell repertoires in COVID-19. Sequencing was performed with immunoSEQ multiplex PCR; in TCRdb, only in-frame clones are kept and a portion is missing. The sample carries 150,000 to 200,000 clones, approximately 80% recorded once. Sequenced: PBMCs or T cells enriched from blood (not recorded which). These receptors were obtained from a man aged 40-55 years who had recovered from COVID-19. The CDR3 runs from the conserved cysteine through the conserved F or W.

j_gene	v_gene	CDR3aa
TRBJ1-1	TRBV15	CATSIWRGTEAFF
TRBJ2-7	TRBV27	CASTSPGYEQYF
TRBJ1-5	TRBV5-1	CASSLGLDQPQHF
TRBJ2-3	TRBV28	CASSFPYGLAGGDNTQYF
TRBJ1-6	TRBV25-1	CASRGGELDSPLHF
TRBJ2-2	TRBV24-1	CATSGGTGELFF
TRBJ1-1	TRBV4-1	CASSQDMETEAFF
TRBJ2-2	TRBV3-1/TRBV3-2	CASSRGQRGGLPGELFF
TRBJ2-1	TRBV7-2	CASSTGSTGLLQFF
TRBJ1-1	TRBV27	CASGSGTEAFF
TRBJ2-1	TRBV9	CASSVRQGDYINEQFF
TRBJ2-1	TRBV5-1	CASSLGSGGSNEQFF
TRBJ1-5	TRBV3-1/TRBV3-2	CASSQHGMSQPQHF
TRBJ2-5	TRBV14	CASSVSGGETQYF
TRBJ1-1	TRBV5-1	CASRDRGNTEAFF
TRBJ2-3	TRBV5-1	CASSLNIEVTQYF
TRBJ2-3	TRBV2	CASSVLAGGTDTQYF
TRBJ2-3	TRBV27	CASSWGETDTQYF
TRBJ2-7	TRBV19	CASSPPPGRLGGSEQYF
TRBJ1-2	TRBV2	CASTPPGATVNYGYTF
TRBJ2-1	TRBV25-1	CASSTSTGGNEQFF
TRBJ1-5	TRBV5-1	CASSLTDNQPQHF
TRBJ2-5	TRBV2	CASNGAGLSQETQYF
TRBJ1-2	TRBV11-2	CASSRVSRDYGYTF
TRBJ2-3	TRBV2	CASNTGTGTDTQYF
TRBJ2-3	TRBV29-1	CSVGPGGVDTQYF
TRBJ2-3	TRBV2	CASSQAGDASTDTQYF
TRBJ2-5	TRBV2	CASSPRLGRGETQYF
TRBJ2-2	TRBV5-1	CASSPRTGGTGELFF
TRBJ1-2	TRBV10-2	CATGTGANYGYTF
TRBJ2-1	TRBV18	CASSPPGSGGPHNEQFF
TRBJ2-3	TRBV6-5	CASSSPASADTQYF
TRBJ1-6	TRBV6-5	CATRTVSYNSPLHF
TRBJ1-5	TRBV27	CASSRDRPNQPQHF
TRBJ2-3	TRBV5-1	CASSSRGQGFPDTQYF
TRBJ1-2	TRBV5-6	CASSLVVTEYGYTF
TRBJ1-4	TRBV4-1	CASSQDPPSTENEKLFF
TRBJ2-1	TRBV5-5	CASSPGTGEYNEQFF
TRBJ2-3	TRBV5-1	CASSSGTGGADTQYF
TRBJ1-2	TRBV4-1	CASSRQGVEARVSSYAF
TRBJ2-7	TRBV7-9	CASSPWGRVIHYEQYF
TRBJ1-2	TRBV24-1	CATSDYSAGNYGYTF
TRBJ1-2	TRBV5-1	CASSENTGGANGYTF
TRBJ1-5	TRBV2	CASTDRGQPQHF
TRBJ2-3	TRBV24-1	CATARVGTDTQYF
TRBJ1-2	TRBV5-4	CASSSSGQGNYGYTF
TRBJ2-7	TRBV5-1	CASSLEPSGSYEQYF
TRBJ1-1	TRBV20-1	CSASGPGQGTEAFF
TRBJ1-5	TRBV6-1	CASSDRTGGKNQPQHF
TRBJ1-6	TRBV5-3	CARSLGQGANSPLHF
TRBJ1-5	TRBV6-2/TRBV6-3	CASSYRETGPGNQPQHF
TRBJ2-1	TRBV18	CASSVRGGYNEQFF
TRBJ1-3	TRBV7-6	CASSPSGDTGNTIYF
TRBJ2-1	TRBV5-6	CASSLSGGLSYNEQFF